This T cell receptor beta chain is drawn from a study of CD8+ T cells in alopecia areata (dated by TCRdb to the late 2010s). Context from the whole study: The treated patients, all with moderate-to-severe alopecia areata, were enrolled in an open-label pilot trial of oral tofacitinib given at 5 to 10 mg twice daily. Amplification of TCRbeta CDR3 regions was done by immunoSEQ multiplex PCR using 35 Vbeta forward primers and 13 Jbeta reverse primers. Patients on tofacitinib were biopsied at baseline and after 4 and 24 weeks of treatment, and several of the patients also had a later scalp biopsy. Scalp tissue and sorted CD4+ and CD8+ peripheral blood T cells from patchy and totalis/universalis alopecia areata patients and from healthy controls were covered by human TCRbeta sequencing. Scalp clonality was compared across normal scalp (n=4), patchy alopecia areata scalp (n=8), and alopecia totalis/universalis scalp (n=8). Tofacitinib was given for 6 to 18 months, followed by 6 months of follow-up off drug to assess delayed response and recurrence. RNA came from the PAXgene miRNA kit for fixed scalp, the miRNeasy kit for PBMCs, and the RNeasy kit for mouse skin. High-throughput TCRbeta sequencing was used to examine T cell clonal expansion in alopecia areata in both the C3H/HeJ mouse model and human patients. Overall results and qualifications from the work: Higher clonality and more expanded CD8+ clones were observed in lesional scalp than in normal scalp, particularly in alopecia totalis/universalis, a finding suggestive of antigenic drive. Resident alphabeta T cells in normal human skin are also sequenced, complicating scalp TCR repertoire analysis, unlike mouse skin dominated by gammadelta T cells. Shared TCR sequences between patients were less evident than in mice, which may be partly attributable to HLA diversity in the patient population.

The germline V gene (reference sequence) specifies SEHNR as CDR1 and FQNEAQ as CDR2. The CDR3, cysteine through phenylalanine, is 15 amino acids long. Only the CDR3 DNA is retained, 45 bases long and in frame from the first base. Germline trimming: 6 bases from V, 0 bases from J; junction bases outside gene matches: 5. Library preparation was by the immunoSEQ multiplex PCR assay. To provide template for TCR sequencing, every sample had RNA extracted and reverse transcribed into cDNA. First-strand cDNA was synthesized using SuperScript III with a 2:1 mix of oligo-dT and random hexamers. Amplification bias was assessed with a synthetic immune receptor repertoire, and residual bias was removed computationally. The paper's processing steps were these. After raw reads were preprocessed to remove errors, the CDR3 was defined following IMGT conventions as running from the conserved cysteine to phenylalanine. To get clonality, Shannon entropy was normalized by log2 of the number of productive unique TCRs and the result was subtracted from 1. CD4 or CD8 identity of scalp clones was inferred by cross-referencing scalp TCRbeta sequences with sorted blood CD4 and CD8 repertoires. This is the immuneACCESS table as TCRdb keeps it, with only in-frame sequences that have V and J called. A part of the clones is gone; compared with another copy, unresolved V genes explain less than half, and the rest is unexplained. V, J and clone size were drawn from that table, and D and trimming were deduced from the DNA. The sample includes roughly 150,000 clones, with about 50% observed a single time. Of the sample, approximately 19% falls within the top ten clones.

In the paper's terms, the time point label means: baseline before oral tofacitinib. Lesional scalp punch biopsies and peripheral blood were obtained from alopecia areata patients. PBMCs were separated by density centrifugation and stained for CD3, CD4 and CD8, after which CD4+ and CD8+ T cells were sorted on a FACSAria. As to this clone: Its target antigen remains unknown. No quality values exist for individual bases; no much larger clone is one base distant.

The source is a human donor with alopecia areata. The V gene is TRBV7-9 and the J gene is TRBJ2-3; 8 central bases correspond to TRBD1. Specimen: CD8+ T cells sorted from blood, collected at week 0. The DNA reads as follows: TGTGCCAGCAGGCCGACAGGGGATAGCACAGATACGCAGTATTTT. The resulting protein is CASRPTGDSTDTQYF.